This T cell receptor (beta chain) was observed in a study of STAT3 mutations in large granular lymphocyte leukemia. Per germline, CDR1 SNHLY and CDR2 FYNNEI. This CDR3 has 14 amino acids. Trimming pared 2 bases from V and 2 bases from J, leaving 10 bases between. With respect to this clone: Its antigen is still unknown.

Broader study findings: A small but highly pathogenic clone may have been missed. Every T-cell large granular lymphocyte leukemia patient had at least one immunodominant TCR beta clonotype. In several patients, dominant TCR clone burden exceeded STAT3 mutant burden, suggesting STAT3 mutation arose secondarily.

Assay: immunoSEQ multiplex PCR; the TCRdb copy retains only in-frame clones and omits some. The sample carries some 30,000 clones, roughly 80% recorded once. The sequencing input was peripheral blood mononuclear cells. The V and J genes are TRBV2 and TRBJ2-7; D uncertain. This sequence originates from a woman aged 45-65 years with T-cell large granular lymphocyte leukemia. Some clones in this sample may be carry-over from other donors' samples. The CDR3 DNA sequence: TGTGCCAGCAGTGAAAAGAAGGGAACCTACGAGCAGTACTTC. This gives the protein CASSEKKGTYEQYF.